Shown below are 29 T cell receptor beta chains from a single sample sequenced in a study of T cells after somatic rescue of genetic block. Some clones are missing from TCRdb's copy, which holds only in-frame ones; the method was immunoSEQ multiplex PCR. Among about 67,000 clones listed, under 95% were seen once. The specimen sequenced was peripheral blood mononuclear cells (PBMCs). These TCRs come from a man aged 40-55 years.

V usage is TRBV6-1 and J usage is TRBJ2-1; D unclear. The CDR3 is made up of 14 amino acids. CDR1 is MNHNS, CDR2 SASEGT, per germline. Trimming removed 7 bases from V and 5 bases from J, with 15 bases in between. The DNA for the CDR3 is TGTGCCAGCATCGCCTATCAGGCCGACAATGAGCAGTTCTTC. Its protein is CASIAYQADNEQFF.

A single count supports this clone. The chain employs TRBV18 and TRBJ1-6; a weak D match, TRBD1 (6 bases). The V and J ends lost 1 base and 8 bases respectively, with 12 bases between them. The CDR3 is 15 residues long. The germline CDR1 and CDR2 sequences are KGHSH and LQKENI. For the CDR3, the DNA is TGTGCCAGCTCACCACGTAGGGGGACGGATTCACCCCTCCACTTT. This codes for CASSPRRGTDSPLHF.

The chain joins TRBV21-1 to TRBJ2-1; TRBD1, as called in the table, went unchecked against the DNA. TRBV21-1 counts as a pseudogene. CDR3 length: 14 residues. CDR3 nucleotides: TGTGCCAGCACCGTGACAGGCTCCTACAATGAGCAGTTCTTC. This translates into CASTVTGSYNEQFF.

As DNA, the CDR3 is TGTGCCAGCAGCGACGCCGGACAGCTTGGTTCACCCCTCCACTTT. It codes for CASSDAGQLGSPLHF. V is TRBV28 and J is TRBJ1-6; tentatively, D is TRBD1 (6 bases). V was clipped by 6 bases and J by 9 bases, with 18 bases between them. CDR3 size: 15 residues. Germline lookup yields CDR1 MDHEN and CDR2 SYDVKM.

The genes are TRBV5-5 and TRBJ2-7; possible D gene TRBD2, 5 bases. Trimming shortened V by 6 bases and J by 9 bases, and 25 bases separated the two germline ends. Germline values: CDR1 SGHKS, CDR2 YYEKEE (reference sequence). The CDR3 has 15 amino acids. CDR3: CASNPRVGGSLGQYF. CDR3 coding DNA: TGTGCCAGCAACCCAAGGGTTGGCGGGTCCCTGGGGCAGTACTTC.

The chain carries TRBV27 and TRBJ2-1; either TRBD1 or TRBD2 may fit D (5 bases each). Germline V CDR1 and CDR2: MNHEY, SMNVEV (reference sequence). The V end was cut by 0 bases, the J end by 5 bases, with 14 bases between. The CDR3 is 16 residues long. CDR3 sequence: CASSLSGPPRDNEQFF. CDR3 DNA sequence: TGTGCCAGCAGTTTATCGGGGCCGCCGCGGGACAATGAGCAGTTCTTC.

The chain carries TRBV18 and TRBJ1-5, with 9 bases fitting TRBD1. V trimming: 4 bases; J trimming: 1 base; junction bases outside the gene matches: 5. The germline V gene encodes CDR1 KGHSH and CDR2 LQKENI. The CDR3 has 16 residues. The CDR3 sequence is CASSRTGQGSNQPQHF. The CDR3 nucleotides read TGTGCCAGCTCACGCACAGGACAGGGGAGCAATCAGCCCCAGCATTTT.

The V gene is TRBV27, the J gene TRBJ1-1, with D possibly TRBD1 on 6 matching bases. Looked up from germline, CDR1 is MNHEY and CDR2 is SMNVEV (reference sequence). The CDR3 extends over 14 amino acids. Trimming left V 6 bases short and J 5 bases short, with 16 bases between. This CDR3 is CASSLRGTGTEAFF. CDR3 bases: TGTGCCAGCAGCCTCAGGGGAACTGGAACTGAAGCTTTCTTT.

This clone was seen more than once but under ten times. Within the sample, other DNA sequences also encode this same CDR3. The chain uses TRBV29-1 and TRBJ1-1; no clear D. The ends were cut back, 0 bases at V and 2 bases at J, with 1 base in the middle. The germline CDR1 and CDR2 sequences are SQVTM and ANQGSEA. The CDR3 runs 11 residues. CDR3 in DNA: TGCAGCGTTGAAGAAAACACTGAAGCTTTCTTT. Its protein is CSVEENTEAFF.

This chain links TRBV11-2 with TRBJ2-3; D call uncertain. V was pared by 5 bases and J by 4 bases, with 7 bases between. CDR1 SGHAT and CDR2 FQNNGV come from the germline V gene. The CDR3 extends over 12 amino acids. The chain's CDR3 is CASSPTADTQYF. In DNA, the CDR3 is TGTGCCAGCAGCCCTACCGCAGATACGCAGTATTTT.

CDR3 sequence (DNA): TGTGCCAGCAGTTTTCGGCCAGGGCGCTGGGGCAATCAGCCCCAGCATTTT. It specifies CASSFRPGRWGNQPQHF. The gene calls are TRBV28 and TRBJ1-5; D is perhaps TRBD1 (5 bases). Trimming stripped 3 bases from V and 2 bases from J, with 17 bases between. This CDR3 region has 17 residues. The germline V gene has CDR1 MDHEN and CDR2 SYDVKM. Drawing the rest from reference TRBV28 and TRBJ1-5, the complete variable domain is DVKVTQSSRYLVKRTGEKVFLECVQDMDHENMFWYRQDPGLGLRLIYFSYDVKMKEKGDIPEGYSVSREKKERFSLILESASTNQTSMYLCASSFRPGRWGNQPQHFGDGTRLSIL.

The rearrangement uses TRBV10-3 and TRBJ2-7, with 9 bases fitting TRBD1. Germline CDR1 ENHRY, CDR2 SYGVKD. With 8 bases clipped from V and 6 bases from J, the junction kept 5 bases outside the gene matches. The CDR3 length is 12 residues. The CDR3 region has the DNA TGTGCCATCGGGACAGGGATTCTCGAGCAGTACTTC. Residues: CAIGTGILEQYF.

The CDR3 DNA is TGTGCCAGCTCCCCCTCGGGGTCTGGAAACACCATATATTTT. Amino acids: CASSPSGSGNTIYF. J is TRBJ1-3 and V is TRBV6-5; unclear D gene. This CDR3 has 14 amino acids. Germline assignment: CDR1 MNHEY and CDR2 SVGAGI. The ends were cut back, 8 bases at V and 1 base at J, with 12 bases in the middle.

CDR3 in DNA: TGTGCCAGCAGTCCGCGACAGGGGGCGCCCTACGAGCAGTACTTC. It translates to CASSPRQGAPYEQYF. The chain has TRBV6-5 and TRBJ2-7; 10 nucleotides align to TRBD1. V shed 5 bases and J 2 bases; nucleotides not matched to a gene: 6. This CDR3 has 15 amino acids. The germline CDR1 and CDR2 sequences are MNHEY and SVGAGI.

The CDR3 DNA reads as TGTGCCAGCAGTGACGGCGGGACTAGCACAGATACGCAGTATTTT. Its protein product is CASSDGGTSTDTQYF. The chain carries TRBV6-1 and TRBJ2-3; D possibly corresponds to TRBD2 (6 bases). The germline gives CDR1 MNHNS, CDR2 SASEGT. V lost 3 bases and J lost 0, with 10 bases in between. This CDR3 spans 15 amino acids.

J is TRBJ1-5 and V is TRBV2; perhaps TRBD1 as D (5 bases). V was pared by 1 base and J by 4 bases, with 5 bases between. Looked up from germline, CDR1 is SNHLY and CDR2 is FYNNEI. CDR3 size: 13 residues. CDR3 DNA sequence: TGTGCCAGCAGTGAAGACAGGAATCAGCCCCAGCATTTT. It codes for CASSEDRNQPQHF.

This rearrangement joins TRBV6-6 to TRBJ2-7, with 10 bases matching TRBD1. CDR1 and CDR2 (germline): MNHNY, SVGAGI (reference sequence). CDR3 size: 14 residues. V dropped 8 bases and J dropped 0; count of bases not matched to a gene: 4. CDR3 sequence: CASYRDRGSYEQYF. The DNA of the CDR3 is TGTGCCAGCTACCGGGACAGGGGCTCCTACGAGCAGTACTTC.

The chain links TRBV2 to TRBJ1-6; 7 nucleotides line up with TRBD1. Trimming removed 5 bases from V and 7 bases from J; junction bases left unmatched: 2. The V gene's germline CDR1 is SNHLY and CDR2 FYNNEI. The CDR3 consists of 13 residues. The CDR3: CASSLTGNSPLHF. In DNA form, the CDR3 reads TGTGCCAGCAGTCTGACAGGGAATTCACCCCTCCACTTT.

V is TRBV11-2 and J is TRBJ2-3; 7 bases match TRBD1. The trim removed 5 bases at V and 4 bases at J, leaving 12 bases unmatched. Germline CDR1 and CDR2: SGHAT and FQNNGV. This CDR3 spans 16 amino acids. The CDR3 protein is CASSKSQGRAADTQYF. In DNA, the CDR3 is TGTGCCAGCAGCAAATCACAGGGGCGAGCGGCAGATACGCAGTATTTT.

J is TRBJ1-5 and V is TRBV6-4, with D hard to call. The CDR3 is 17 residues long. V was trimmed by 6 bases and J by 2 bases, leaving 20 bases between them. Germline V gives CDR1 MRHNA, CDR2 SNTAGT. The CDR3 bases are TGTGCCAGCAGCTCTACTCGCCCTCATGCGGGCAATCAGCCCCAGCATTTT. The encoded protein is CASSSTRPHAGNQPQHF.

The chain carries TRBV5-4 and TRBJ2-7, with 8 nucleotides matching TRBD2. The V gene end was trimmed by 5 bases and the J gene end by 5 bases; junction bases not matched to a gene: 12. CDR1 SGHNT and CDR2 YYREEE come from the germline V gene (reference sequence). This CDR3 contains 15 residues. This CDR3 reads CASREEGLGGNEQYF. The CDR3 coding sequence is TGTGCCAGCAGGGAGGAGGGACTAGGGGGGAACGAGCAGTACTTC.

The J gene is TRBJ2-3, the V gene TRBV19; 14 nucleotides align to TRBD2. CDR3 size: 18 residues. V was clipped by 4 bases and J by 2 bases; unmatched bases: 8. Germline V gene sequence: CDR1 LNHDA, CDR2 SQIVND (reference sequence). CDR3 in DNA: TGTGCCAGTAGTAACCCCGGGACTAGCGGGGGACCCACAGATACGCAGTATTTT. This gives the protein CASSNPGTSGGPTDTQYF. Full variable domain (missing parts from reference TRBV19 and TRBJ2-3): DGGITQSPKYLFRKEGQNVTLSCEQNLNHDAMYWYRQDPGQGLRLIYYSQIVNDFQKGDIAEGYSVSREKKESFPLTVTSAQKNPTAFYLCASSNPGTSGGPTDTQYFGPGTRLTVL.

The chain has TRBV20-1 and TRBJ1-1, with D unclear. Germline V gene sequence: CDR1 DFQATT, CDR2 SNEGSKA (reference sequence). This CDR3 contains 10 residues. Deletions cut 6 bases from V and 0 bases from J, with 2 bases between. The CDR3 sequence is CSALNTEAFF. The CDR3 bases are TGCAGTGCGCTGAACACTGAAGCTTTCTTT.

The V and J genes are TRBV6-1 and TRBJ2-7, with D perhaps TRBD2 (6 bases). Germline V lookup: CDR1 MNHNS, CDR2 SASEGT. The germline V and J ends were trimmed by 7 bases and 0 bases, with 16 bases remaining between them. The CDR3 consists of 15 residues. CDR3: CASIITSPSSYEQYF. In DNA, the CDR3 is TGTGCCAGCATCATAACTAGCCCTTCCTCCTACGAGCAGTACTTC.

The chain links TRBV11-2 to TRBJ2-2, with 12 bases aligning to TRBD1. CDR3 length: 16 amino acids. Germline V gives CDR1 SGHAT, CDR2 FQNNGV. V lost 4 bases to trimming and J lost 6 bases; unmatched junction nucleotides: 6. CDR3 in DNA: TGTGCCAGCAGCTCTCCGGGACAGGGGGCCGCCGGGGAGCTGTTTTTT. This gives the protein CASSSPGQGAAGELFF.

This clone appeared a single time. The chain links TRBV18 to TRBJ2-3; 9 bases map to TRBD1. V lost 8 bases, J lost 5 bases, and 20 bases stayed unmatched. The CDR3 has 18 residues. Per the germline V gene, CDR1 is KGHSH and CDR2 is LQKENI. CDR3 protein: CASLIGTGSLPNRDTQYF. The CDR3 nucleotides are TGTGCCAGCCTCATTGGGACAGGGTCACTTCCAAACCGAGATACGCAGTATTTT.

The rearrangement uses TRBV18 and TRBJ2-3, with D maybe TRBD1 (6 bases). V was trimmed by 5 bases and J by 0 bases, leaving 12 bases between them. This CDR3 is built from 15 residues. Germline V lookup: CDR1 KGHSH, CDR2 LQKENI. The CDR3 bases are TGTGCCAGCTCAGGACAGCAGTCTAGCACAGATACGCAGTATTTT. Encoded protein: CASSGQQSSTDTQYF. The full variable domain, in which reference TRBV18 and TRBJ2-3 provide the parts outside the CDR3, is NAGVMQNPRHLVRRRGQEARLRCSPMKGHSHVYWYRQLPEEGLKFMVYLQKENIIDESGMPKERFSAEFPKEGPSILRIQQVVRGDSAAYFCASSGQQSSTDTQYFGPGTRLTVL.

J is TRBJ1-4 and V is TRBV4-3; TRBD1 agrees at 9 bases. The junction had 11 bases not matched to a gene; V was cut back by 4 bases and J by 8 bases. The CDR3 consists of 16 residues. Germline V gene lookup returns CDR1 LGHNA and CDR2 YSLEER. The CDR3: CASSLQPQGAEEKLFF. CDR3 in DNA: TGCGCCAGCAGCCTTCAACCACAGGGGGCAGAGGAAAAACTGTTTTTT.

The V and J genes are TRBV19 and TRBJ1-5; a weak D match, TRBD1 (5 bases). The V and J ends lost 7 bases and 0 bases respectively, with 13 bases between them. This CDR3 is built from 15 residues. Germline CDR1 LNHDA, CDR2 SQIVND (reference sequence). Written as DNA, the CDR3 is TGTGCCAGTACCCCTCAGGGCCTTAGCAATCAGCCCCAGCATTTT. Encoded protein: CASTPQGLSNQPQHF.